These T cell receptor beta chains were read from a single sample in a study of blood T cell repertoires in COVID-19. Some clones are missing from TCRdb's copy, which holds only in-frame ones; the method was immunoSEQ multiplex PCR. The table lists 80,000 to 95,000 clones, less than 80% of them singletons. Sequencing input: peripheral blood. The receptor source for this set is a woman between 45 and 65 years old with acute or convalescent COVID-19. Both conserved end residues are part of each CDR3. The D gene is left open where the match is weak. Clone size is given for some rows only: seen once, a few or many times, or a class if the clone is expanded.

j_gene	v_gene	d_gene	abundance	CDR3aa	CDR3nt
TRBJ2-1	TRBV7-9	TRBD2	NA	CASSRSGVSYNEQFF	TGTGCCAGCAGCCGAAGCGGGGTCTCCTACAATGAGCAGTTCTTC
TRBJ1-1	TRBV6-5	NA	NA	CASNGGNTEAFF	TGTGCCAGTAACGGGGGGAACACTGAAGCTTTCTTT
TRBJ2-7	TRBV6-5	TRBD1	NA	CASNPPGGQGEQYF	TGTGCCAGCAACCCACCAGGGGGCCAAGGCGAGCAGTACTTC
TRBJ2-4	TRBV3-1/TRBV3-2	TRBD1	NA	CASSQVSGGLNIQYF	TGTGCCAGCAGCCAAGTATCAGGGGGCCTTAACATTCAGTACTTC
TRBJ1-5	TRBV28	TRBD1	few	CASSSPWTGKGNQPQHF	TGTGCCAGCAGTTCCCCGTGGACAGGGAAGGGCAATCAGCCCCAGCATTTT
TRBJ2-1	TRBV18	TRBD2	NA	CASSISGTSGNNEQFF	TGTGCCAGCTCAATCTCCGGGACTAGCGGCAACAATGAGCAGTTCTTC
TRBJ1-2	TRBV5-1	NA	NA	CASSLDGGTNANYGYTF	TGCGCCAGCAGCTTGGATGGAGGTACCAATGCTAACTATGGCTACACCTTC
TRBJ2-5	TRBV28	TRBD2	few	CASLNGGGQETQYF	TGTGCCAGCCTTAACGGGGGGGGACAAGAGACCCAGTACTTC
TRBJ2-7	TRBV15	NA	NA	CATSRKTDSYEQYF	TGTGCCACCTCCCGGAAAACAGATTCCTACGAGCAGTACTTC
TRBJ1-5	TRBV6-2/TRBV6-3	TRBD1	few	CASSYGAGGSGQPQHF	TGTGCCAGCAGTTACGGGGCAGGGGGCTCTGGTCAGCCCCAGCATTTT
TRBJ1-1	TRBV6-2/TRBV6-3	TRBD1	many	CASSYSTETGYTEAFF	TGTGCCAGCAGTTACTCCACCGAGACAGGGTACACTGAAGCTTTCTTT
TRBJ1-1	TRBV7-9	NA	NA	CASSTSTGAVNTEAFF	TGTGCCAGCAGCACGTCCACAGGTGCCGTGAACACTGAAGCTTTCTTT
TRBJ1-3	TRBV28	TRBD1	NA	CASLTRGTGNTIYF	TGTGCCAGCCTAACCAGGGGGACCGGAAACACCATATATTTT
TRBJ2-2	TRBV19	NA	few	CASSWKGVYTGELFF	TGTGCCAGTAGTTGGAAGGGGGTTTACACCGGGGAGCTGTTTTTT
TRBJ2-7	TRBV7-9	NA	NA	CASGRSGYEQYF	TGTGCCAGCGGGCGGTCGGGGTACGAGCAGTACTTC
TRBJ1-1	TRBV14	TRBD1	few	CASSQVKGGSFGTEAFF	TGTGCCAGCAGCCAAGTCAAAGGGGGCAGTTTTGGCACTGAAGCTTTCTTT
TRBJ2-7	TRBV5-1	TRBD1	NA	CASSLLGTGVEQYF	TGCGCCAGCAGCTTGCTTGGGACAGGGGTCGAGCAGTACTTC
TRBJ1-2	TRBV28	TRBD1	few	CASSLDRVFGYTF	TGTGCCAGCAGTTTAGACAGGGTGTTCGGCTACACCTTC
TRBJ1-6	TRBV13	NA	NA	CASSLGGSSYNSPLHF	TGTGCCAGCAGCCTGGGAGGGAGCTCCTATAATTCACCCCTCCACTTT
TRBJ1-2	TRBV19	TRBD1	once	CASSIDGTGPGYGYTF	TGTGCCAGTAGTATAGACGGGACAGGGCCGGGCTATGGCTACACCTTC
TRBJ1-2	TRBV2	NA	few	CASRLQQGRVSGYTF	TGTGCCAGCAGGCTCCAACAGGGACGAGTGAGTGGCTACACCTTC
TRBJ2-1	TRBV4-3	NA	few	CASSQDSPRGAYNEQFF	TGCGCCAGCAGCCAAGATTCCCCCCGGGGTGCCTACAATGAGCAGTTCTTC
TRBJ2-3	TRBV7-9	TRBD1	NA	CASSQDRGTDTQYF	TGTGCCAGCAGCCAGGACAGGGGAACAGATACGCAGTATTTT
TRBJ1-5	TRBV19	NA	NA	CASSTGEGGWSNQPQHF	TGTGCCAGTAGTACCGGGGAAGGCGGCTGGAGCAATCAGCCCCAGCATTTT
TRBJ1-5	TRBV30	NA	once	CAWSMGLYSNQPQHF	TGTGCCTGGAGTATGGGGCTTTATAGCAATCAGCCCCAGCATTTT
TRBJ2-1	TRBV11-1	NA	NA	CASSFTQGYEQFF	TGTGCCAGCAGCTTTACCCAGGGCTATGAGCAGTTCTTC
TRBJ1-2	TRBV28	NA	few	CASSFDRYYGYTF	TGTGCCAGCAGTTTCGACAGATACTATGGCTACACCTTC